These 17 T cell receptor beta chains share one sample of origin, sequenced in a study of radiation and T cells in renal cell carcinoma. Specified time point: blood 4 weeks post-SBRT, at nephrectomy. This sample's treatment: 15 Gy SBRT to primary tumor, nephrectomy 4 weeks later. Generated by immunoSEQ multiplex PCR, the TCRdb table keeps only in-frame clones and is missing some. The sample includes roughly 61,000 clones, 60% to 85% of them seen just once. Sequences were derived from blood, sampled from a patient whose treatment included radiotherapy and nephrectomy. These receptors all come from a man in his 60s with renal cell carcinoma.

CDR3 DNA sequence: TGTGCCAGCAGCCACGGGAGTAGCTCCTACAATGAGCAGTTCTTC. Its protein product is CASSHGSSSYNEQFF. The chain combines TRBV16 with TRBJ2-1; D may be TRBD2 (6 bases). Looked up from germline, CDR1 is KGHSY and CDR2 is FQNENV. This CDR3 has 15 amino acids. Trimming shortened V by 3 bases and J by 0 bases, and 9 bases separated the two germline ends.

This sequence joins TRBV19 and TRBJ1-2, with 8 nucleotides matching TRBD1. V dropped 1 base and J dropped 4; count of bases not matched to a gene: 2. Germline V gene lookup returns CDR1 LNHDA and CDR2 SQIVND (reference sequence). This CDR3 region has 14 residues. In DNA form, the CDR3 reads TGTGCCAGTAGTATAGGGACAGGGAGCTATGGCTACACCTTC. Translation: CASSIGTGSYGYTF.

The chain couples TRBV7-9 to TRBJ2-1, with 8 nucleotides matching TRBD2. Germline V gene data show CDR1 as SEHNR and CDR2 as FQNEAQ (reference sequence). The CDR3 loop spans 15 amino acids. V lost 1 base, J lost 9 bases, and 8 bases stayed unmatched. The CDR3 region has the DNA TGTGCCAGCAGCTTAGTGCGGGGGGTTATCATTGAGCAGTTCTTC. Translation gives CASSLVRGVIIEQFF.

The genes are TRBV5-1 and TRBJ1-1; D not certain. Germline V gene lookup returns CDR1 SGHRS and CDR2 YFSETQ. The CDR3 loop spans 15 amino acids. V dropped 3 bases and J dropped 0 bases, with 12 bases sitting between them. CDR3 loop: CASSSLGGLNTEAFF. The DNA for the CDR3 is TGCGCCAGCAGCTCCCTGGGCGGGTTGAACACTGAAGCTTTCTTT.

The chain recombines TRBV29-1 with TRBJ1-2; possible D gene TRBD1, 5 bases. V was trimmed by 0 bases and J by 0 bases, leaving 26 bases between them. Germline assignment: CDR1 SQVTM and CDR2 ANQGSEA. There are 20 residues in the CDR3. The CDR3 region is CSVEDLHGRTGGGSNYGYTF. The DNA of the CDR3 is TGCAGCGTTGAAGATCTTCACGGGAGAACCGGGGGGGGATCTAACTATGGCTACACCTTC.

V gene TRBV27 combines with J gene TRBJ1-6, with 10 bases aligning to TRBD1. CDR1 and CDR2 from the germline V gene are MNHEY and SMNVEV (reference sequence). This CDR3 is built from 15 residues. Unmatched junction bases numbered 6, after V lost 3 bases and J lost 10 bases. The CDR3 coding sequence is TGTGCCAGCAGTTTGACCGGGACAGGGGTCTCACCCCTCCACTTT. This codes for CASSLTGTGVSPLHF.

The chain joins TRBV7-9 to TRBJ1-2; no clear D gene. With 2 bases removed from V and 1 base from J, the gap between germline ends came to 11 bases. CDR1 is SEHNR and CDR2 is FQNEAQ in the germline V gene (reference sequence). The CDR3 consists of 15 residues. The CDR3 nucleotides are TGTGCCAGCAGCTTATTGAACGGAGGTAACTATGGCTACACCTTC. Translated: CASSLLNGGNYGYTF.

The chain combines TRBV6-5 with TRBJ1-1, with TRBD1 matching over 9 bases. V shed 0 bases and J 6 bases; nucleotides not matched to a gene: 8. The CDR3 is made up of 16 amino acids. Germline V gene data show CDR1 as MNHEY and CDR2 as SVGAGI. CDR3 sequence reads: CASSYSIAGQGAEAFF. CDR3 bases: TGTGCCAGCAGTTACTCTATCGCGGGACAGGGCGCTGAAGCTTTCTTT.

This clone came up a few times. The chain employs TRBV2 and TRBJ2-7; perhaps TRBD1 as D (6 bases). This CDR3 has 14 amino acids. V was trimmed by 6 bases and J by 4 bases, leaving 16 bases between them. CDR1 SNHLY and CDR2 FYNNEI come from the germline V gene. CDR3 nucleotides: TGTGCCAGCAGACGGACAGTGTTGGGGTACGAGCAGTACGTC. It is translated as CASRRTVLGYEQYV.

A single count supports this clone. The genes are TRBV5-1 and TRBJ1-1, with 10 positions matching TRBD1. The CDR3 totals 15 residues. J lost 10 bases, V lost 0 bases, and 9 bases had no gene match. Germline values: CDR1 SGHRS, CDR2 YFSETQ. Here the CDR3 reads CASSLEGQGPVVAFF. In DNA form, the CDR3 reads TGCGCCAGCAGCTTGGAGGGACAGGGGCCCGTGGTAGCTTTCTTT.

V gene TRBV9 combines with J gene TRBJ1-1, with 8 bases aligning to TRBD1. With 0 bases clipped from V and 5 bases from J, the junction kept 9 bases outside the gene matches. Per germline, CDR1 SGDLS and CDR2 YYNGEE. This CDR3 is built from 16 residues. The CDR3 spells CASSVAPQGAGTEAFF. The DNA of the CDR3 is TGTGCCAGCAGCGTAGCGCCGCAGGGGGCAGGTACTGAAGCTTTCTTT.

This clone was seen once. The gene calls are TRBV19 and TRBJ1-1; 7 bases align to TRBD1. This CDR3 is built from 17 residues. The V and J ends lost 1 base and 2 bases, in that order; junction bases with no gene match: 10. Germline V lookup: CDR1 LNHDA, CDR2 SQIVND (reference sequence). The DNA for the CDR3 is TGTGCCAGTAGTATAGTAGGGGACAGAAACCGAAACACTGAAGCTTTCTTT. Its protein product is CASSIVGDRNRNTEAFF.

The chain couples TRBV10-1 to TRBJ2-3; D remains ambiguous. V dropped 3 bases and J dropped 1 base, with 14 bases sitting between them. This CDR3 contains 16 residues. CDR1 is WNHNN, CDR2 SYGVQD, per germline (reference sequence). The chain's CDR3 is CASSESGVWGTDTQYF. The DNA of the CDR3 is TGCGCCAGCAGTGAATCTGGGGTTTGGGGCACAGATACGCAGTATTTT.

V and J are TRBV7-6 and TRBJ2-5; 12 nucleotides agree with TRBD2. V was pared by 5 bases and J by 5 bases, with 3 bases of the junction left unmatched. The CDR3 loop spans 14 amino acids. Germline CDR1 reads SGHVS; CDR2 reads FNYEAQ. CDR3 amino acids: CASSPGTSGETQYF. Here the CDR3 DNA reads TGTGCCAGCAGCCCGGGGACTAGCGGGGAGACCCAGTACTTC.

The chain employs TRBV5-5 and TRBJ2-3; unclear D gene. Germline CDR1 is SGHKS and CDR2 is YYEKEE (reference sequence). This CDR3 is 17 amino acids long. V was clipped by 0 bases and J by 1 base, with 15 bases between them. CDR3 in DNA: TGTGCCAGCAGCTTGGGGCGGCCTACCCAACGCACAGATACGCAGTATTTT. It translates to CASSLGRPTQRTDTQYF.

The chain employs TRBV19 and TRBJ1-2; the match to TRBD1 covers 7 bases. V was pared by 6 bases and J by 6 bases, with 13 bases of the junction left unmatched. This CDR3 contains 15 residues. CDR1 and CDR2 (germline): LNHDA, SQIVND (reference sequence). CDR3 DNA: TGTGCCAGTAGCGACCCGTGGAGGGGGCTTGATGGCTACACCTTC. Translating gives CASSDPWRGLDGYTF.

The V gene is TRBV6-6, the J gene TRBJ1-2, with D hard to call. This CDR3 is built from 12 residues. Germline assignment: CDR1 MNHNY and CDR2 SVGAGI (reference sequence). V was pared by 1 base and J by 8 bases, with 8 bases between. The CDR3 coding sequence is TGTGCCAGCAGTTACTTCGAAGGCGGCTACACCTTC. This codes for CASSYFEGGYTF.